This TCR beta chain is drawn from a study of OX40 agonist ivuxolimab in advanced cancers. The wider study: Antecedent anti-PD-1, anti-PD-L1 or anti-CTLA-4 therapy was permissible, with roughly 40% having received some. Study results and caveats: No determination was made of the antigen specificity of the expanded peripheral T cells.

CDR1 is SGHTA, CDR2 FQGNSA, per germline. V dropped 4 bases and J dropped 4 bases, with 20 bases sitting between them. The CDR3 is 17 residues long. As to this clone: Its antigen remains unknown.

The table came from immunoSEQ multiplex PCR; TCRdb's copy has only in-frame clones and leaves some out. Among around 25,000 clones listed, 88% were seen once. The origin of this receptor is an adult with an advanced solid tumor such as melanoma, head and neck, liver or kidney cancer. The rearrangement uses TRBV7-2 and TRBJ2-1; the D call may be TRBD1 or TRBD2 (7 bases each). The specimen was CD4+ or CD8+ T cells sorted from blood, collected in a trial of the OX40 agonist ivuxolimab. The CDR3 here is CASSYRNRGGLYNEQFF. The CDR3 bases are TGTGCCAGCAGCTATCGAAACAGGGGAGGGTTATACAATGAGCAGTTCTTC.